Here is one T cell receptor beta chain with its context. What it recognizes is unknown. Researchers barred patients who had uncontrolled infection, other autoimmune disease, pregnancy or lactation. RNA transcripts yielded amplified TCR beta CDR3 regions. TCR CDR3 regions were first amplified by RT-PCR with HTBI primers. TCRdb re-analysed the multiplex PCR reads in MiXCR, keeping a single row per CDR3 protein. The sample lists hundreds of thousands of distinct CDR3 sequences; just under 45% were seen once. The source of the sample is a study of T cells in Graves' hyperthyroidism and ophthalmopathy. Study-wide results and caveats: Prediction of ophthalmopathy progression came a median roughly 6.6 months pre-onset. In the analysis, a 13 V-J model separated ophthalmopathy from stable hyperthyroidism.

Trimming pared 5 bases from V and 8 bases from J, leaving 15 bases between. CDR3 length: 13 residues. Per germline, CDR1 SGHTA and CDR2 FQGNSA. This TCR was sampled from an adult man with Graves' disease, either hyperthyroidism or ophthalmopathy (not recorded which). Sequenced: peripheral blood or thyroid tissue (not recorded which). The chain is built from TRBV7-2 and TRBJ1-1; D might be TRBD1 (6 bases). The CDR3 reads CASSPTGGPEAFF. The CDR3 DNA follows: TGTGCCAGCAGCCCGACAGGAGGTCCCGAAGCTTTCTTT.